This T cell receptor (beta chain) was sequenced for a study of PD-1 blockade in classical Hodgkin lymphoma. Overall study: Patients were infused with nivolumab 3 mg/kg every 2 weeks.

TCRdb keeps only in-frame clones here, not all; method: immunoSEQ multiplex PCR. Altogether about 97,000 clones are present, approximately 88% being singletons, with the ten largest covering over 9%. The ends were cut back, 0 bases at V and 1 base at J, with 12 bases in the middle. CDR1 and CDR2 from the germline V gene are MNHEY and SVGAGI. The CDR3 is 16 amino acids. Every patient had relapsed following autologous stem cell transplantation, and cohorts differed in brentuximab vedotin exposure. Complete response, partial response or progressive disease constituted the best responses recorded. The V call is TRBV6-5, the J call TRBJ2-5, with D maybe TRBD1 (5 bases). Sequencing was performed on peripheral blood mononuclear cells (PBMCs), taken at baseline. This clonotype originated in a human donor with classical Hodgkin lymphoma. CDR3 nucleotides: TGTGCCAGCAGTTACTCACCCCAGGGCCCCCAAGAGACCCAGTACTTC. This sequence encodes CASSYSPQGPQETQYF.